Reported below is one T cell receptor (beta chain). Its antigen is unknown. Profiled with immunoSEQ multiplex PCR; TCRdb holds only in-frame clones, not every one. This sample has around 150,000 clones, with roughly 90% found just once. This sample is part of a study of T cell responses to AZD1222 COVID-19 vaccine. Broader study findings: Among the donors, most were white British and more were female, and clonal diversity was possibly underestimated. Among spike-specific TCRs, nearly half reportedly target unmutated variant regions. Vaccine-related CD4 TCRs covered spike, predominating at 160-218 and 743-854. With two AZD1222 doses given, Spike-specific TCR breadth and depth both rose.

V was pared by 0 bases and J by 7 bases, with 2 bases of the junction left unmatched. Germline V gene sequence: CDR1 SGDLS, CDR2 YYNGEE. The CDR3 has 15 amino acids. The chain links TRBV9 to TRBJ2-1, with 12 bases fitting TRBD2. The sample was peripheral blood, taken 28 days after the second AZD1222 dose. This receptor was taken from an adult who received the AZD1222 COVID-19 vaccine. The CDR3 bases are TGTGCCAGCAGCGTAGATGGACTAGCGGGAAATGAGCAGTTCTTC. Translation: CASSVDGLAGNEQFF.